This is a list of T cell receptor beta chains from one sample in a study of T-cell reconstitution after alpha-beta-depleted transplantation in children. Using its own MiXCR run on the PCR reads, TCRdb lists one record per CDR3 protein. In the table there are about 460,000 distinct CDR3 sequences, approximately 10% of which are singletons. The starting material was PBMCs, mostly from graft donor cells, obtained 180 days after TCRalphabeta/CD19-depleted stem cell transplant. The receptors derive from a female patient between 2 and 15 years old who had a stem cell transplant for aplastic anemia, so the T cells may come from the graft donor. Each CDR3 is given with its conserved first and last residue. A D gene is named only where the DNA matches it firmly. Clone size appears in some rows only: once, few, many, or a class for an expanded clone.

TRBD1	.	TRBV9	TRBJ2-1	17	TGTGCCAGCAGCGTAAGAAGACAGGGAGCCTCCTACAATGAGCAGTTCTTC	CASSVRRQGASYNEQFF
.	many	TRBV12-3/TRBV12-4	TRBJ2-5	14	TGTGCCAGCAGTTTTCAATCCAGGAGGGAGACCCAGTACTTC	CASSFQSRRETQYF
.	once	TRBV20-1	TRBJ2-1	14	TGCAGTGCTAGGGCCCTGAGCTCCTACAATGAGCTGTTCTTC	CSARALSSYNELFF
TRBD2	.	TRBV5-1	TRBJ2-1	15	TGCGCCAGCACCTTGGGTCTAGCGGACTACAATGAGCAGTTCTTC	CASTLGLADYNEQFF
.	.	TRBV7-3	TRBJ2-3	15	TGTGCCAGCAGCTTATTCGGCTATAGCACAGATACGCAGTATTTT	CASSLFGYSTDTQYF
.	many	TRBV7-2	TRBJ2-1	14	TGTGCCAGCAGCTTAGCCTACTCCTACAATGAGCAGTTCTTC	CASSLAYSYNEQFF
.	many	TRBV4-3	TRBJ2-7	15	TGCGCCAGCAGCCAAGGGGCGACAGGATTTTACGAGCAGTACTTC	CASSQGATGFYEQYF
TRBD1	few	TRBV6-1	TRBJ1-2	14	TGTGCCAGCAGTAGACAGGGCTCCATCTATGGCTACACCTTC	CASSRQGSIYGYTF
.	few	TRBV9	TRBJ2-1	16	TGTGCCAGCAGCGTAGGGTGGCGGCCAGCCTACAATGAGCAGTTCTTC	CASSVGWRPAYNEQFF
.	.	TRBV5-1	TRBJ2-3	13	TGCGCCAGCAGCCCAACTTCTGGGGATACGCAGTATTTT	CASSPTSGDTQYF
TRBD1	few	TRBV7-2	TRBJ2-2	16	TGTGCCAGCAGCTCAGCGGTGGGGACAGACACCGGGGAGCTGTTTTTT	CASSSAVGTDTGELFF
TRBD2	few	TRBV12-3/TRBV12-4	TRBJ2-3	16	TGTGCCAGCAGTTTTACGCTAGCGGGACGGCCAGATACGCAGTATTTT	CASSFTLAGRPDTQYF
.	few	TRBV5-1	TRBJ1-4	15	TGCGCCAGCAGCTTGTCTGCATGGGGGAATGAAAAACTGTTTTTT	CASSLSAWGNEKLFF
.	many	TRBV29-1	TRBJ1-1	13	TGCAGCGTTGAGGGGAGGTCAGGGGTTGGCGCTTTCTTT	CSVEGRSGVGAFF
.	few	TRBV28	TRBJ1-5	14	TGTGCCAGCAGTTTATCGGGGCGGGATCAGCCCCAGCATTTT	CASSLSGRDQPQHF
.	few	TRBV6-2/TRBV6-3	TRBJ2-1	17	TGTGCCAGCAGGAAACCGTACGGACGGTGGGACTGGAATGAGCAGTTCTTC	CASRKPYGRWDWNEQFF
.	.	TRBV7-2	TRBJ2-2	12	TGTGCCAGCAGCCGACGGGGCGGGGAGCTGTTTTTT	CASSRRGGELFF
TRBD1	few	TRBV5-5	TRBJ2-5	16	TGTGCCAGCAGCTCCACGAGCTGGGACAGGGCAGAGACCCAGTACTTC	CASSSTSWDRAETQYF
.	.	TRBV28	TRBJ2-3	17	TGTGCCAGCAGTTTCCATCGTGGCAGGGTTAGGTCAGATACGCAGTATTTT	CASSFHRGRVRSDTQYF
.	.	TRBV6-1	TRBJ2-5	15	TGTGCCAGCTGCCGGACTTACAGGGAAGGAGAGACCCAGTACTTC	CASCRTYREGETQYF
TRBD2	few	TRBV20-1	TRBJ2-5	16	TGCAGTGCTACCGGACTAGCGGGAGCTCCCCAAGAGACCCAGTACTTC	CSATGLAGAPQETQYF
TRBD1	.	TRBV7-2	TRBJ1-2	15	TGTGCCAGCAGCCTACAGGGGGCCAGCAACTATGGCTACACCTTC	CASSLQGASNYGYTF
TRBD2	few	TRBV7-2	TRBJ2-5	16	TGTGCCAGCAGCTCAAGGACTAGCGGGAGCTTAGTGACCCAGTACTTC	CASSSRTSGSLVTQYF
TRBD2	many	TRBV12-3/TRBV12-4	TRBJ2-5	16	TGTGCCAGCAGTTTAGCGCGGGCTAGCGGGAATGAGACCCAGTACTTC	CASSLARASGNETQYF
.	many	TRBV29-1	TRBJ2-1	12	TGCAGCGTTGGTGAACCGAGCAATGAGCAGTTCTTC	CSVGEPSNEQFF
.	many	TRBV6-6	TRBJ2-3	13	TGTGCCAGCAGTCGTCCGAGCACAGATACGCAGTATTTT	CASSRPSTDTQYF
.	many	TRBV4-1	TRBJ2-5	16	TGCGCCAGCAGCCAAGAAAGCCAATTCCCTGAGGAGACCCAGTACTTC	CASSQESQFPEETQYF
.	few	TRBV18	TRBJ2-1	17	TGTGCCAGCCCCCCCCGGGACACCCAAGGATTATACAATGAGCAGTTCTTC	CASPPRDTQGLYNEQFF
TRBD2	few	TRBV11-1	TRBJ2-1	19	TGTGCCAGCAGCTTAGGACTAGCGGGGGGCCCGAGCTCCTACAATGAGCAGTTCTTC	CASSLGLAGGPSSYNEQFF
.	many	TRBV7-7	TRBJ2-3	11	TGTGCCATCGGGCATTCAGATACGCAGTATTTT	CAIGHSDTQYF
.	.	TRBV27	TRBJ1-2	14	TGTGCCAGCAAGCCTACTATTGACAGCTATGGCTACACCTTC	CASKPTIDSYGYTF
.	many	TRBV18	TRBJ2-1	13	TGTGCCAGCTCACCTTTGGGGGGCAATGAGCAGTTCTTC	CASSPLGGNEQFF
.	many	TRBV10-3	TRBJ2-5	13	TGTGCCATCAGTGACGGGATGGGAGAGACCCAGTACTTC	CAISDGMGETQYF
TRBD2	.	TRBV11-3	TRBJ2-3	16	TGTGCCAGCAGCTTAGGACTAGCGGGAGGAAAAGATACGCAGTATTTT	CASSLGLAGGKDTQYF
TRBD1	.	TRBV5-1	TRBJ1-6	14	TGCGCCAGCAGCCGGGGACAGAATAATTCACCCCTCCACTTT	CASSRGQNNSPLHF
.	many	TRBV27	TRBJ1-2	13	TGTGCCAGCAGTTTAACGGGGATCTATGGCTACACCTTC	CASSLTGIYGYTF
.	.	TRBV6-5	TRBJ1-1	15	TGTGCCAGCAGTTACTCTTGGCAGGGAGGAACTGAAGCTTTCTTT	CASSYSWQGGTEAFF
.	.	TRBV6-5	TRBJ1-6	17	TGTGCCAGCAGTTACTCCACGGGGAGCTCCTATAATTCACCCCTCCACTTT	CASSYSTGSSYNSPLHF
TRBD1	.	TRBV27	TRBJ2-6	17	TGTGCCAGCAGTTTACGGACAGGGGGCCTGGGGGCCAACGTCCTGACTTTC	CASSLRTGGLGANVLTF
TRBD2	few	TRBV4-3	TRBJ2-1	19	TGCGCCAGCAGCCAAGATCCGGACTATGAGCGGGAGGTTCGGGATGAGCAGTTCTTC	CASSQDPDYEREVRDEQFF
.	many	TRBV3-1	TRBJ2-5	14	TGTGCCAGCAGCCAAGCGACAGTCGAAGAGACCCAGTACTTC	CASSQATVEETQYF
TRBD2	many	TRBV7-2	TRBJ2-1	18	TGTGCCAGCAGATTTTGGGCTAGCGGGAGGAGCTCCTACAATGAGCAGTTCTTC	CASRFWASGRSSYNEQFF
.	few	TRBV28	TRBJ1-5	16	TGTGCCAGCAGTTCCATCGGACGGGATAGCAATCAGCCCCAGCATTTT	CASSSIGRDSNQPQHF
TRBD2	.	TRBV10-1	TRBJ2-5	13	TGCGCCAGCAGTGATAGCGGGAGGGAGACCCAGTACTTC	CASSDSGRETQYF
.	.	TRBV2	TRBJ1-2	17	TGTGCCAGCAGTGAAGCGGGGTTCTTTGGACAGCCCTATGGCTACACCTTC	CASSEAGFFGQPYGYTF
TRBD2	.	TRBV6-2/TRBV6-3	TRBJ2-1	14	TGTGCCAGCAGTTACGGACTAGCGGGGGGAGAGCAGTTCTTC	CASSYGLAGGEQFF
.	few	TRBV9	TRBJ2-3	14	TGTGCCAGCAGCGTTTACGGTCCGGGAGATACGCAGTATTTT	CASSVYGPGDTQYF
.	.	TRBV5-1	TRBJ2-5	16	TGCGCCAGCAGCTTACGGGACAGCTCAGGGGGGGAGACCCAGTACTTC	CASSLRDSSGGETQYF
.	few	TRBV28	TRBJ1-5	13	TGTGCCAGCAGACTCTATAGCAATCAGCCCCAGCATTTT	CASRLYSNQPQHF
.	.	TRBV6-2/TRBV6-3	TRBJ2-3	12	TGCGCATCTGGGAGGCCCACAGATACGCAGTATTTT	CASGRPTDTQYF
.	.	TRBV7-8	TRBJ2-1	14	TGTGCCAGCAGCGGCTCTATCCGGGGCACTGAGCAGTTCTTC	CASSGSIRGTEQFF
TRBD2	many	TRBV29-1	TRBJ2-1	16	TGCAGCGTTGTTATTAGCGGGAGTCTCACCTACAATGAGCAGTTCTTC	CSVVISGSLTYNEQFF